This TCR beta chain was sequenced during a study of blood T cell repertoires in COVID-19. The CDR3 has 13 amino acids. V shed 1 base and J shed 2 bases, with 5 bases lying between them. Sequenced by immunoSEQ multiplex PCR; TCRdb stores in-frame clones only, minus some. This sample has 180,000 or so clones, with 70% to 90% found just once. The clonotype was recovered from a man aged 35 to 55 who had recovered from COVID-19. Source material: peripheral blood. The chain carries TRBV12-3 or TRBV12-4 and TRBJ1-1; no firm D call. CDR3 nucleotides: TGTGCCAGCAGTTTAGGAGTTAACACTGAAGCTTTCTTT. It encodes CASSLGVNTEAFF.